This T cell receptor beta chain was profiled in a study of T cells in Graves' hyperthyroidism and ophthalmopathy. The CDR3 length is 13 residues. Germline lookup yields CDR1 SNHLY and CDR2 FYNNEI. V was clipped by 4 bases and J by 7 bases, with 12 bases between them. Amplification of TCR beta CDR3 regions was performed using RNA transcripts as template. HTBI primers were employed in a first-round RT-PCR of the TCR CDR3. TCRdb redid the calling of the multiplex PCR reads with MiXCR, one entry per CDR3 protein. The sample shows 340,000 or so distinct CDR3 sequences, about 21% of them seen only once. V is TRBV2 and J is TRBJ2-3; TRBD1 is a possible D gene (6 bases). The TCR comes from a woman aged 50 to 60 with Graves' hyperthyroidism. The source material was blood. The CDR3 loop reads CASSGQETNTQYF. CDR3 sequence (DNA): TGTGCCAGCAGTGGACAGGAAACAAATACGCAGTATTTT.